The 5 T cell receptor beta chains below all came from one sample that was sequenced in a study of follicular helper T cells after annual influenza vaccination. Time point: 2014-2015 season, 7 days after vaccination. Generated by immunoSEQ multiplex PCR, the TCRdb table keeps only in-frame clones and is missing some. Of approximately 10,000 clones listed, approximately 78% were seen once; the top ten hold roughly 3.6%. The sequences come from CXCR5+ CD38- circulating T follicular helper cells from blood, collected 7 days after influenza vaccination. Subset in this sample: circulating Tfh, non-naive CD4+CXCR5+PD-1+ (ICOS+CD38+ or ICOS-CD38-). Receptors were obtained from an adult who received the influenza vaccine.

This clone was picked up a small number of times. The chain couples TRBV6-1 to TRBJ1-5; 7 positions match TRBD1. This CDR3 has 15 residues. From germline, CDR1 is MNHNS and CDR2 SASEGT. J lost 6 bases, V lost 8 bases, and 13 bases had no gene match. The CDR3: CASLAPNRGGQPQHF. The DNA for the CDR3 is TGTGCCAGCCTCGCCCCCAACAGGGGTGGTCAGCCCCAGCATTTT.

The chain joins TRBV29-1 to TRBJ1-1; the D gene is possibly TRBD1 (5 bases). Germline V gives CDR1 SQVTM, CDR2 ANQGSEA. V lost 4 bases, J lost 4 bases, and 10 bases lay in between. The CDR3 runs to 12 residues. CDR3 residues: CSVGDRGTEAFF. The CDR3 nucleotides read TGCAGCGTTGGCGACAGAGGCACTGAAGCTTTCTTT.

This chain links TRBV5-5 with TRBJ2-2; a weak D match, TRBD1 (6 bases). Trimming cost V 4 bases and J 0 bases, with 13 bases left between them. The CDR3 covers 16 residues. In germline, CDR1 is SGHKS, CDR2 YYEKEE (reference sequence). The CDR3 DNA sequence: TGTGCCAGCAGCCCACAGGGTGCCGCGAACACCGGGGAGCTGTTTTTT. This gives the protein CASSPQGAANTGELFF.

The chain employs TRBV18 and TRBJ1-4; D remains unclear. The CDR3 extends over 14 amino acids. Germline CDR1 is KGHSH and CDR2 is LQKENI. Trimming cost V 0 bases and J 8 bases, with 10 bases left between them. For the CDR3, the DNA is TGTGCCAGCTCACCACCCTCAGTGGGGGAAAAACTGTTTTTT. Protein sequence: CASSPPSVGEKLFF.

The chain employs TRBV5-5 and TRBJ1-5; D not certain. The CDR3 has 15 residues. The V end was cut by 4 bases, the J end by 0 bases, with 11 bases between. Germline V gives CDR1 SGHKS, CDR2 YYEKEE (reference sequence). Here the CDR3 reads CASSAMESSNQPQHF. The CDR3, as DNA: TGTGCCAGCAGCGCGATGGAGAGTAGCAATCAGCCCCAGCATTTT.